The rows below give T cell receptor beta chains drawn from one sample of a study of vaccination effects on CD4 cells after COVID-19. Antigen specificity for these receptors is unknown. Assay: immunoSEQ multiplex PCR; the TCRdb copy retains only in-frame clones and omits some. The sample yields around 62,000 clones, 74% seen once. The starting material was CD4+ T cells from PBMCs cultured without peptide, obtained after COVID-19 vaccination. These receptors all stem from a human donor who received a COVID-19 vaccine. The CDR3 runs from the conserved cysteine through the conserved F or W. Fields, in order: D gene, clone size, V gene, J gene, CDR3 DNA, CDR3 protein. A D gene is named only where the DNA matches it firmly. Size is stated for part of the rows, as once, few or many counts, or as a class when the clone is expanded.

d_call: TRBD1
clone_size: NA
v_call: TRBV12-3/TRBV12-4
j_call: TRBJ1-2
cdr3_nt: TGTGCCAGCAGTACAGGGGTTGGACTCTACACCTTC
cdr3_aa: CASSTGVGLYTF

d_call: NA
clone_size: once
v_call: TRBV15
j_call: TRBJ2-5
cdr3_nt: TGTGCCACCAGCAGAGGGGGCTTGGAGACCCAGTACTTC
cdr3_aa: CATSRGGLETQYF

d_call: NA
clone_size: NA
v_call: TRBV5-1
j_call: TRBJ1-4
cdr3_nt: TGCGCCAGCAGTTATACAGGGTTAAAAGAGGAAAAACTGTTTTTT
cdr3_aa: CASSYTGLKEEKLFF

d_call: NA
clone_size: NA
v_call: TRBV3-1/TRBV3-2
j_call: TRBJ2-6
cdr3_nt: TGTGCCAGCAGCATGTACCTGTCTGGGGCCAACGTCCTGACTTTC
cdr3_aa: CASSMYLSGANVLTF

d_call: TRBD2
clone_size: NA
v_call: TRBV7-9
j_call: TRBJ2-3
cdr3_nt: TGTGCCAGCAGCTTAAGGGGGACTAGCGGGGGGCTCACAGATACGCAGTATTTT
cdr3_aa: CASSLRGTSGGLTDTQYF

d_call: NA
clone_size: NA
v_call: TRBV28
j_call: TRBJ1-5
cdr3_nt: TGTGCCAGCAGGACCGGGACAACAAGCAATCAGCCCCAGCATTTT
cdr3_aa: CASRTGTTSNQPQHF

d_call: NA
clone_size: NA
v_call: TRBV5-4
j_call: TRBJ2-2
cdr3_nt: TGTGCCAGCAGCCCATCATCTAGTAGCGCGAACACCGGGGAGCTGTTTTTT
cdr3_aa: CASSPSSSSANTGELFF

d_call: NA
clone_size: NA
v_call: TRBV18
j_call: TRBJ1-1
cdr3_nt: TGTGCCAGCTCACCACCGAGGGGAAGTACGAGGGTCGGCACTGAAGCTTTCTTT
cdr3_aa: CASSPPRGSTRVGTEAFF

d_call: TRBD1
clone_size: NA
v_call: TRBV27
j_call: TRBJ2-3
cdr3_nt: TGTGCCAGCTTAAGACAGGGGTCAGATACGCAGTATTTT
cdr3_aa: CASLRQGSDTQYF

d_call: TRBD2
clone_size: NA
v_call: TRBV5-1
j_call: TRBJ2-5
cdr3_nt: TGCGCCAGCAGCTTCTGGATCGGGGGGGCCCAAGAGACCCAGTACTTC
cdr3_aa: CASSFWIGGAQETQYF

d_call: TRBD1
clone_size: NA
v_call: TRBV5-5
j_call: TRBJ1-2
cdr3_nt: TGTGCCAGCAGCGTAGGGACAGAACTCTATGGCTACACCTTC
cdr3_aa: CASSVGTELYGYTF